This T cell receptor (beta chain) was found in a study of shared clonotypes between healthy human individuals. From germline, CDR1 is SGHRS and CDR2 YFSETQ. The V gene lost 2 bases and the J gene lost 8 bases, with 14 bases spanning the gap. This CDR3 contains 14 residues. Adults of Caucasian background living in Nashville, Tennessee made up all donors. Genomic DNA (from each subset) was split evenly across several immunoSEQ plates. Only in-frame clones appear in the TCRdb table, and some are missing; sequencing was by immunoSEQ multiplex PCR. The sample carries about 2.4 million clones, 93% recorded once.

The receptor comes from a man aged 18 to 29 in good health. Some clones in this sample may be carry-over from other donors' samples. The specimen was naive CD4+ T cells from PBMCs. Subset reported: CD45RA+ positively selected. This chain joins TRBV5-1 and TRBJ2-4; possibly TRBD2 for D (5 bases). CDR3 in amino acids: CASSLPEGGDIQYF. CDR3 bases: TGCGCCAGCAGCTTACCAGAGGGTGGAGACATTCAGTACTTC.